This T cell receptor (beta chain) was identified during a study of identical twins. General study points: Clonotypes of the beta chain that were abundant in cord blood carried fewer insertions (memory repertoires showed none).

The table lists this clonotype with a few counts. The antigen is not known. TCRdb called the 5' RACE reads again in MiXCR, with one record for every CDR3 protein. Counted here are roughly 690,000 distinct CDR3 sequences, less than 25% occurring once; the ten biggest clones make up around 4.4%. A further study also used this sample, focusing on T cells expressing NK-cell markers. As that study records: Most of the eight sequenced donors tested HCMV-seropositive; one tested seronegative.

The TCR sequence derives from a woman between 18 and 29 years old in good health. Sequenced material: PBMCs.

The CDR3 sequence: CASGPGGNQPQHF. The CDR3 bases are TGTGCCAGTGGGCCGGGGGGCAATCAGCCCCAGCATTTT. The rearrangement links TRBV12-3 or TRBV12-4 to TRBJ1-5; tentatively, D is TRBD1 (5 bases). The CDR3 is made up of 13 amino acids. With 9 bases removed from V and 2 bases from J, the gap between germline ends came to 11 bases.